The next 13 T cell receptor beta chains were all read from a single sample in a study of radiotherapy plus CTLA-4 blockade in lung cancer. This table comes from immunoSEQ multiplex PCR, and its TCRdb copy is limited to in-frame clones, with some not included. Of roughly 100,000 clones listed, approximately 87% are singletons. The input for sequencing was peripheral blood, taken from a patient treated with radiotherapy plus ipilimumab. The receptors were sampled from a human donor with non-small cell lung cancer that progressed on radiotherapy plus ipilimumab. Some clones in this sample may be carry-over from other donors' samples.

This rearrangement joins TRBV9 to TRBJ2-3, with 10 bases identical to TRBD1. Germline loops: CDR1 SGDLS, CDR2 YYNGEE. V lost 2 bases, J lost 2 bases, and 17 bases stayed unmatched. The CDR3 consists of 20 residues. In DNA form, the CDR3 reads TGTGCCAGCAGCGTGAGCCCGGAGGTGGGACAGGGGTCTCCCACAGATACGCAGTATTTT. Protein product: CASSVSPEVGQGSPTDTQYF.

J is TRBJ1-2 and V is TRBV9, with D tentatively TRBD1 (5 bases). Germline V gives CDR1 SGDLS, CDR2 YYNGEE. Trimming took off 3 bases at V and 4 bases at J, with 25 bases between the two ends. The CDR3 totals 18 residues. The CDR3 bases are TGTGCCAGCAGCGCTCCCCCCCCCGACAGCGACACCTTCTATGGCTACACCTTC. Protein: CASSAPPPDSDTFYGYTF. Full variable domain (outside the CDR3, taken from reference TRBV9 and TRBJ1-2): DSGVTQTPKHLITATGQRVTLRCSPRSGDLSVYWYQQSLDQGLQFLIQYYNGEERAKGNILERFSAQQFPDLHSELNLSSLELGDSALYFCASSAPPPDSDTFYGYTFGSGTRLTVV.

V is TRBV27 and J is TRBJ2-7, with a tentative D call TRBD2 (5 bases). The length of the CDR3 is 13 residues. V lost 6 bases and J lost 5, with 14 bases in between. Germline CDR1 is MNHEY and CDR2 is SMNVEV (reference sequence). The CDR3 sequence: CASRDTSIHEQYF. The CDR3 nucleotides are TGTGCCAGCAGAGATACTAGTATCCACGAGCAGTACTTC.

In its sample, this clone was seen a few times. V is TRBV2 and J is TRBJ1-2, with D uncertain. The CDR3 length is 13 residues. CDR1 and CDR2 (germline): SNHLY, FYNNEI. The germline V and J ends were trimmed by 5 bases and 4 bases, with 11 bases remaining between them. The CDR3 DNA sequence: TGTGCCAGCAGTCAAACCCGGGCCTATGGCTACACCTTC. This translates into CASSQTRAYGYTF.

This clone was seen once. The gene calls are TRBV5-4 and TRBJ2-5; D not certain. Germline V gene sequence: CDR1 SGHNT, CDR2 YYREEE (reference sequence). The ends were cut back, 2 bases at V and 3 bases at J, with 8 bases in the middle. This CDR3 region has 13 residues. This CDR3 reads CASSLAGKETQYF. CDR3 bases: TGTGCCAGCAGCTTAGCAGGCAAAGAGACCCAGTACTTC.

CDR3 region: CASSRARDDRDEQYF. The DNA of the CDR3 is TGTGCCAGCAGCCGGGCTCGGGACGATCGGGACGAGCAGTACTTC. This chain joins TRBV11-1 and TRBJ2-7, with D perhaps matching TRBD1 or TRBD2 (5 bases each). There are 15 residues in the CDR3. From germline, CDR1 is SGHAT and CDR2 FQDESV (reference sequence). Trimming took 5 bases from V and 5 from J, leaving 19 bases between them.

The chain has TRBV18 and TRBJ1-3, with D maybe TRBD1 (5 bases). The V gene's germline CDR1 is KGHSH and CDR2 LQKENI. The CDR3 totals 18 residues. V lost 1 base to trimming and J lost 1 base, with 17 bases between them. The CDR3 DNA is TGTGCCAGCTCACCACGGGCCCAGGGAGGCCTTTCTGGAAACACCATATATTTT. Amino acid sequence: CASSPRAQGGLSGNTIYF.

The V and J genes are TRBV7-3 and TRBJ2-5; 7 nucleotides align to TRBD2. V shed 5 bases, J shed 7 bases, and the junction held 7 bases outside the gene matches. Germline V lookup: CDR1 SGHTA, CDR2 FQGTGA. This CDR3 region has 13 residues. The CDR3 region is CASSPARLATQYF. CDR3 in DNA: TGTGCCAGCAGCCCCGCCAGACTAGCGACCCAGTACTTC.

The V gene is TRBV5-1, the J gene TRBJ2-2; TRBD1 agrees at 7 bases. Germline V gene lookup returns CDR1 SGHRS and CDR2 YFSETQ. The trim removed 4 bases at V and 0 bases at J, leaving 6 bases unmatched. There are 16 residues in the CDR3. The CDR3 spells CASSPRQGSNTGELFF. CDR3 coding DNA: TGCGCCAGCAGCCCCCGACAGGGATCGAACACCGGGGAGCTGTTTTTT. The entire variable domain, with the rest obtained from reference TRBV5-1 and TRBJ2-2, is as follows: KAGVTQTPRYLIKTRGQQVTLSCSPISGHRSVSWYQQTPGQGLQFLFEYFSETQRNKGNFPGRFSGRQFSNSRSEMNVSTLELGDSALYLCASSPRQGSNTGELFFGEGSRLTVL.

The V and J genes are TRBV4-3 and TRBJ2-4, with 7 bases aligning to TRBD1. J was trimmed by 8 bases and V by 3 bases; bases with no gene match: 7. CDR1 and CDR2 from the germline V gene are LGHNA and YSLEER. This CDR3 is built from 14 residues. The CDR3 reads CASSQDHRGDIQYF. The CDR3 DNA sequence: TGCGCCAGCAGCCAGGACCACAGGGGAGACATTCAGTACTTC.

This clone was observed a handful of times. The CDR3 is CASSHPEEWTNEQFF. DNA for the CDR3: TGTGCCAGCAGCCACCCGGAGGAGTGGACAAATGAGCAGTTCTTC. The chain has TRBV7-2 and TRBJ2-1, with D possibly called TRBD1 or TRBD2 (5 bases each). The CDR3 length is 15 residues. Germline CDR1 and CDR2: SGHTA and FQGNSA. V was pared by 5 bases and J by 7 bases, with 18 bases between. Combining the CDR3 with reference TRBV7-2 and TRBJ2-1 gives the whole variable domain GAGVSQSPSNKVTEKGKDVELRCDPISGHTALYWYRQSLGQGLEFLIYFQGNSAPDKSGLPSDRFSAERTGGSVSTLTIQRTQQEDSAVYLCASSHPEEWTNEQFFGPGTRLTVL.

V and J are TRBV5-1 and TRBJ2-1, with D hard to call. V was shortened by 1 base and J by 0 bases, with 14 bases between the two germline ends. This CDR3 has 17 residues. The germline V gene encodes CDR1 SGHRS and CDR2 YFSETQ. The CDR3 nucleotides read TGCGCCAGCAGCTTGAATCTTCCCGTTAACTCCTACAATGAGCAGTTCTTC. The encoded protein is CASSLNLPVNSYNEQFF.

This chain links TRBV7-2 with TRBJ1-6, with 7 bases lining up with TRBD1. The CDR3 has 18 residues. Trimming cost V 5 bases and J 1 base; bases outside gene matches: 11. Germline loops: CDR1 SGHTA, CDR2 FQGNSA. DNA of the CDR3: TGTGCCAGCAGCCCTCTCCAAGGGGGCCCTTCCTATAATTCACCCCTCCACTTT. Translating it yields CASSPLQGGPSYNSPLHF.